A selection of T cell receptor beta chains follows, all from one sample in a study of control samples from healthy donors and cancer patients. The repertoire was sequenced with immunoSEQ multiplex PCR; TCRdb's copy has only in-frame clones and lacks some. The sample has more than 5,500 clones, about 70% seen once. Sample: formalin-fixed, paraffin-embedded tissue. The receptors shown here come from a male donor with melanoma. The CDR3 runs from the conserved cysteine through the conserved F or W. Each record gives: V gene, D gene, J gene, clone size, CDR3 DNA, CDR3 protein. D genes are given only for firm matches. Clone size is shown for a subset of rows, as once, few, many or a class of expanded clone.

>TRBV5-1|TRBD1|TRBJ1-2|.
TGCGCCAGCAGCTTCGGGGACAGGGGACTCAACTATGGCTACACCTTC
CASSFGDRGLNYGYTF
>TRBV6-1|.|TRBJ1-5|.
TGTGCCAGCAGTGAAATAGGGAATCAGCCCCAGCATTTT
CASSEIGNQPQHF
>TRBV28|.|TRBJ1-5|.
TGTGCCAGCAGGGTAAGCAATCAGCCCCAGCATTTT
CASRVSNQPQHF
>TRBV11-2|.|TRBJ1-2|once
TGTGCCAGCAGCTTAGATGGGCAGAGACCGCGGGGCTACACCTTC
CASSLDGQRPRGYTF
>TRBV5-1|.|TRBJ2-4|few
TGCGCCAGCAGCTTGTTCGGCACGGATGGAAACATTCAGTACTTC
CASSLFGTDGNIQYF
>TRBV18|.|TRBJ1-5|.
TGTGCCAGCTCACCGGGCGAAGGGGCCCAGCATTTT
CASSPGEGAQHF
>TRBV23-1|TRBD2|TRBJ2-4|.
TGCGCCTCCGGCAGCAGGACTAGCGGCCACAAAAACATTCAGTACTTC
CASGSRTSGHKNIQYF
>TRBV12-5|.|TRBJ1-2|.
TGTGCTAGTGGTTCGTACAGGGCGCACTATGGCTACACCTTC
CASGSYRAHYGYTF
>TRBV3-1/TRBV3-2|TRBD1|TRBJ2-3|.
TGTGCCAGCAGCCAAGGGACAGGTTGGACAGATACGCAGTATTTT
CASSQGTGWTDTQYF
>TRBV19|.|TRBJ1-1|.
TGTGCCAGTGACGGAGGATTATTGGTAACTGAAGCTTTCTTT
CASDGGLLVTEAFF
>TRBV28|.|TRBJ1-5|.
TGTGCCAGCAGTTTGTCGGGAAATCAGCCCCAGCATTTT
CASSLSGNQPQHF
>TRBV4-3|TRBD2|TRBJ2-5|.
TGCGCCAGCAGCCAAGTTGCGGGGGAAGCGCCCAGTGGCCAAGAGACCCAGTACTTC
CASSQVAGEAPSGQETQYF
>TRBV5-4|.|TRBJ1-1|once
TGTGCCAGCAGCTTGGGACCGCTAGCGGTCCTGAACACTGAAGCTTTCTTT
CASSLGPLAVLNTEAFF
>TRBV5-4|TRBD1|TRBJ1-2|.
TGTGCCAGCAGCTTGGCGACAGGGGGCTTCTATGGCTACACCTTC
CASSLATGGFYGYTF
>TRBV7-9|.|TRBJ1-1|.
TGTGCCAGCAGCTTGGCCGTCCATCAGTGGTTCTTT
CASSLAVHQWFF